The source of this TCR beta chain is a study of radiotherapy plus CTLA-4 blockade in lung cancer. Study-wide context: Objective responses were observed in 18% of patients, and disease control was achieved by about 30%. Findings and limits, study-wide: Interferon-beta, together with early blood T cell clone dynamics, reportedly best predicted response. The study found tumor-derived TCR clones expanded in blood after radiotherapy plus ipilimumab.

With regard to this clone: What it binds is not known.

Trimming cost V 7 bases and J 8 bases, with 14 bases left between them. CDR1 and CDR2 (germline): MNHNY, SVGAGI (reference sequence). The CDR3 sequence is 12 residues long. Clones were read by immunoSEQ multiplex PCR, and TCRdb kept only the in-frame ones, dropping some. This sample carries around 59,000 clones, 72% of them seen once, and the ten largest clones take approximately 8.3%. J is TRBJ1-2 and V is TRBV6-6, with TRBD1 as a possible D gene (5 bases). The source of this sequence is a human donor with non-small cell lung cancer whose response to radiotherapy plus ipilimumab could not be evaluated. The specimen comprised peripheral blood, sampled from a patient treated with radiotherapy plus ipilimumab. This CDR3 reads CASTGTSSGYTF. The CDR3 DNA follows: TGTGCCAGCACCGGGACTTCTTCCGGCTACACCTTC.